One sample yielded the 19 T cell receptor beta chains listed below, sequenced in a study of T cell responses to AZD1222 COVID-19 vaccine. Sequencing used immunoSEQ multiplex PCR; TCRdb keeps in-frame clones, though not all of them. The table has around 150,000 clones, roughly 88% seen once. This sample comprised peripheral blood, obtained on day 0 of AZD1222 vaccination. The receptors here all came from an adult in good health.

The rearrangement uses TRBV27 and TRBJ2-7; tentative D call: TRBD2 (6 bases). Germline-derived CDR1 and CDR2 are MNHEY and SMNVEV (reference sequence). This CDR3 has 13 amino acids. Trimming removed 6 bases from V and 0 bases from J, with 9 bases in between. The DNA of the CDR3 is TGTGCCAGCAGGGGTAGCGGCTCCTACGAGCAGTACTTC. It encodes CASRGSGSYEQYF.

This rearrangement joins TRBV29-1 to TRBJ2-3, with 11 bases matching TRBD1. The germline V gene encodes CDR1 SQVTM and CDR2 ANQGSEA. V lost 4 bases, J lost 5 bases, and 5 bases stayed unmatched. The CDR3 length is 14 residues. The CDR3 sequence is CSVVRTGGGDTQYF. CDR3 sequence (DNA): TGCAGCGTTGTTCGGACAGGGGGCGGAGATACGCAGTATTTT.

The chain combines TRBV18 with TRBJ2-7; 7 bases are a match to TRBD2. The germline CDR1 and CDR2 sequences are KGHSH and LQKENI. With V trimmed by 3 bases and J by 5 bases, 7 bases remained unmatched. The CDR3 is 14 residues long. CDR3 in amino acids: CASSPTAGANEQYF. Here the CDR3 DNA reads TGTGCCAGCTCACCTACGGCGGGAGCTAACGAGCAGTACTTC. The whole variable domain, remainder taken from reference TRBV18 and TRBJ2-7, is NAGVMQNPRHLVRRRGQEARLRCSPMKGHSHVYWYRQLPEEGLKFMVYLQKENIIDESGMPKERFSAEFPKEGPSILRIQQVVRGDSAAYFCASSPTAGANEQYFGPGTRLTVT.

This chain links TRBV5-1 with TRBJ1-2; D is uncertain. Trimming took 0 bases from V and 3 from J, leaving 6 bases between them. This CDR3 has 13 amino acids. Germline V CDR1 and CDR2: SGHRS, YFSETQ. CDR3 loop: CASSLADDYGYTF. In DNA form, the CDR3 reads TGCGCCAGCAGCTTGGCCGATGACTATGGCTACACCTTC. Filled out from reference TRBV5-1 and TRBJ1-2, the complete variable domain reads KAGVTQTPRYLIKTRGQQVTLSCSPISGHRSVSWYQQTPGQGLQFLFEYFSETQRNKGNFPGRFSGRQFSNSRSEMNVSTLELGDSALYLCASSLADDYGYTFGSGTRLTVV.

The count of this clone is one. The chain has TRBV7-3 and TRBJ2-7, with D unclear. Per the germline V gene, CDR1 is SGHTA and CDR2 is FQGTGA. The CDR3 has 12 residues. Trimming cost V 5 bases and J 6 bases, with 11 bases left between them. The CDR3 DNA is TGTGCCAGCAGCCCTCGGGTCGGCGAGCAGTACTTC. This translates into CASSPRVGEQYF.

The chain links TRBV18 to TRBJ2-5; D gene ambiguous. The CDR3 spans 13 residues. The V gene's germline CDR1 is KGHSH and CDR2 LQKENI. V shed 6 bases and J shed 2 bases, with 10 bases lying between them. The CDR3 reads CASSPSTQETQYF. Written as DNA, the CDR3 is TGTGCCAGCTCTCCCTCCACACAAGAGACCCAGTACTTC.

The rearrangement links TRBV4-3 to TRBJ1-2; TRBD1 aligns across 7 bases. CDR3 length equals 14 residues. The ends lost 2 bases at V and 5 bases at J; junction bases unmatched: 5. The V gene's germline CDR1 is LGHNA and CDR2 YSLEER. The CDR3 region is CASSQLGQKYGYTF. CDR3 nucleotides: TGCGCCAGCAGCCAATTGGGACAGAAGTATGGCTACACCTTC.

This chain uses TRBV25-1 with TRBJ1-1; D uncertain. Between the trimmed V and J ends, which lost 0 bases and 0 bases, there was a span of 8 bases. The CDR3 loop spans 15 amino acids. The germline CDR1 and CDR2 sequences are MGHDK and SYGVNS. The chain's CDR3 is CASSEYYPLNTEAFF. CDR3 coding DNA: TGTGCCAGCAGTGAATATTATCCGCTGAACACTGAAGCTTTCTTT.

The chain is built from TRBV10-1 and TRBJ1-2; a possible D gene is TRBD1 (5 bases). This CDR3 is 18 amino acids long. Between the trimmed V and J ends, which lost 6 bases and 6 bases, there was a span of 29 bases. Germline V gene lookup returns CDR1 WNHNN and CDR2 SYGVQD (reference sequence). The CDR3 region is CASSHLDKQGDRKHGYTF. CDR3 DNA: TGCGCCAGCAGCCATTTGGACAAGCAAGGAGATCGGAAGCATGGCTACACCTTC.

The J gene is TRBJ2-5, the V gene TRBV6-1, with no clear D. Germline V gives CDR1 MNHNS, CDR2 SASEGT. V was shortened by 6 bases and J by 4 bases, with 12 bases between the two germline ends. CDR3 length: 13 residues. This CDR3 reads CASSYKASETQYF. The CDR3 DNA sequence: TGTGCCAGCAGCTACAAGGCTTCAGAGACCCAGTACTTC.

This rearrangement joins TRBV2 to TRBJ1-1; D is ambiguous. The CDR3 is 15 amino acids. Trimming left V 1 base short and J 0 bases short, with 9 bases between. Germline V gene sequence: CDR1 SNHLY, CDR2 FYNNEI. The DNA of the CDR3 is TGTGCCAGCAGTGAAGAGGGTTACCTGAACACTGAAGCTTTCTTT. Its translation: CASSEEGYLNTEAFF.

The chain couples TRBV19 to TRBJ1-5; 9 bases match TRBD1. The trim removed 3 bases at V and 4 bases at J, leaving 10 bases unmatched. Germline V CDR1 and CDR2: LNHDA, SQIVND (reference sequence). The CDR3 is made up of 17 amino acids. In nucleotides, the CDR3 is TGTGCCAGTAGTATTTGGTTGGGACAGGGTGGGAATCAGCCCCAGCATTTT. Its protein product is CASSIWLGQGGNQPQHF.

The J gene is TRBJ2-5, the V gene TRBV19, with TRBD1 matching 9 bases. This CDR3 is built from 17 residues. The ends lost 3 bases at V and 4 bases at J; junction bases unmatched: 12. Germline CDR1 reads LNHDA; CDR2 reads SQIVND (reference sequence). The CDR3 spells CASSMGVRDRVRETQYF. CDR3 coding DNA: TGTGCCAGTAGTATGGGGGTCCGGGACAGGGTACGAGAGACCCAGTACTTC.

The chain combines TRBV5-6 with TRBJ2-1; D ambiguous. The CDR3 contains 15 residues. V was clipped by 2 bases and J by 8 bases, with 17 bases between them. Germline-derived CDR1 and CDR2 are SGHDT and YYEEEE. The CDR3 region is CASSFWAATGDEQFF. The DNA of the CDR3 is TGTGCCAGCAGCTTCTGGGCCGCGACCGGCGATGAGCAGTTCTTC.

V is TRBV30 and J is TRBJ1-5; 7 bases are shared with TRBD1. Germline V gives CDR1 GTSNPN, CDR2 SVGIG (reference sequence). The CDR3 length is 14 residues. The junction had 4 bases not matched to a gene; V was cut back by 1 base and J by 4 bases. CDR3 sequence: CAWSAGQKNQPQHF. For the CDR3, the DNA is TGTGCCTGGAGTGCGGGACAGAAAAATCAGCCCCAGCATTTT.

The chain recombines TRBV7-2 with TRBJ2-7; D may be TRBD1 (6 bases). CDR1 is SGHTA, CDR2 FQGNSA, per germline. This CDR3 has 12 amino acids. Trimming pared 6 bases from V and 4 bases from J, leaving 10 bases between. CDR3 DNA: TGTGCCAGCAGACAGGGTCCGTACGAGCAGTACTTC. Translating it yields CASRQGPYEQYF.

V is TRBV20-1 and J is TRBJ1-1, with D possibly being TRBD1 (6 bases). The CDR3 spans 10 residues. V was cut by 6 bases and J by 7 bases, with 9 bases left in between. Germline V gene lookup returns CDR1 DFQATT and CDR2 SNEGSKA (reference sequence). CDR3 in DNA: TGCAGTGCCGAAGGGGGTGAAGCTTTCTTT. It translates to CSAEGGEAFF.

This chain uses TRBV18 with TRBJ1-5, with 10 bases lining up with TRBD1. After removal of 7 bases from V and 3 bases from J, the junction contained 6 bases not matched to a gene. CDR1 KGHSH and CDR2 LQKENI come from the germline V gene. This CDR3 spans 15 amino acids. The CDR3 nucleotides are TGTGCCAGCTGCCCGGGACAGGGGCCCAATCAGCCCCAGCATTTT. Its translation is CASCPGQGPNQPQHF.

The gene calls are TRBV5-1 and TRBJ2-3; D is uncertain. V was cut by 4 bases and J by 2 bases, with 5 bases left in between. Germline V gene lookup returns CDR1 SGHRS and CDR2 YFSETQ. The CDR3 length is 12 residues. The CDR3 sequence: CASSGDTDTQYF. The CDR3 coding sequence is TGCGCCAGCAGCGGCGACACAGATACGCAGTATTTT.